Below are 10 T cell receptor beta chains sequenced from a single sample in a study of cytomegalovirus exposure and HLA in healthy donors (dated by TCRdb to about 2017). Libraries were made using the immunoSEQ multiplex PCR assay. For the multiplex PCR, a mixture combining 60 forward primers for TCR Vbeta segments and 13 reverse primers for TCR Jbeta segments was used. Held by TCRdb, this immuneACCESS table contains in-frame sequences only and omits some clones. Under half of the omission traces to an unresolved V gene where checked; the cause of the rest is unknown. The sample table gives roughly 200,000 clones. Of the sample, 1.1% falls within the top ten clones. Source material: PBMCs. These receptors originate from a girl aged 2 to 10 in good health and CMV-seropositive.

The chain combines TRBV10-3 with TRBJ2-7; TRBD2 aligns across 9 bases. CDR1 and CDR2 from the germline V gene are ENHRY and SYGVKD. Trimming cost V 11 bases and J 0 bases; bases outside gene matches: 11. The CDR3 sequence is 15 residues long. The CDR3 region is CAPGPSGASSYEQYF. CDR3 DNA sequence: TGTGCCCCCGGGCCTAGCGGGGCCAGCTCCTACGAGCAGTACTTC.

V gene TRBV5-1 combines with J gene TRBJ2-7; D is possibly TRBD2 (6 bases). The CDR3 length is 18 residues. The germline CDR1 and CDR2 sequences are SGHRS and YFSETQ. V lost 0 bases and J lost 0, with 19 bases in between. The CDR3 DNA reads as TGCGCCAGCAGCTTGGAGTTCGGTGGAGGGACGGACTCCTACGAGCAGTACTTC. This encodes CASSLEFGGGTDSYEQYF.

The DNA of the CDR3 is TGTGCCAGCAGTCGACAGGGGTCGAACACTGAAGCTTTCTTT. This translates into CASSRQGSNTEAFF. This chain connects TRBV2 to TRBJ1-1; 8 nucleotides align to TRBD1. The CDR3 sequence is 14 residues long. CDR1 SNHLY and CDR2 FYNNEI come from the germline V gene. Trimming cost V 5 bases and J 1 base; bases outside gene matches: 3.

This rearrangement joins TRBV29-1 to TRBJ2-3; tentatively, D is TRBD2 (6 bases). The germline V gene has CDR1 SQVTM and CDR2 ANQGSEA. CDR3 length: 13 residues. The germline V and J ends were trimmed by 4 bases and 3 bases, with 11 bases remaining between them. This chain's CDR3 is CSVVDGGTDTQYF. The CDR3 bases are TGCAGCGTTGTAGACGGGGGTACAGATACGCAGTATTTT.

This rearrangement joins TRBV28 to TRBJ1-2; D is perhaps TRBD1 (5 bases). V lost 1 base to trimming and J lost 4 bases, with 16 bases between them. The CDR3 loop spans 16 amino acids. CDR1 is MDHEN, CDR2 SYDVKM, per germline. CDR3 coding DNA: TGTGCCAGCAGTTTATTAATGACCGGGGGGGGCTATGGCTACACCTTC. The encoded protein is CASSLLMTGGGYGYTF.

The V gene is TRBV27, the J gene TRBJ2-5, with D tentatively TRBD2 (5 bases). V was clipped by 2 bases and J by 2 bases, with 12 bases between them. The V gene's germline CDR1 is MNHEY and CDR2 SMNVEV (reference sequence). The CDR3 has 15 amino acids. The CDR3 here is CASSLRWEWQETQYF. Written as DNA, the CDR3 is TGTGCCAGCAGTTTAAGGTGGGAGTGGCAAGAGACCCAGTACTTC.

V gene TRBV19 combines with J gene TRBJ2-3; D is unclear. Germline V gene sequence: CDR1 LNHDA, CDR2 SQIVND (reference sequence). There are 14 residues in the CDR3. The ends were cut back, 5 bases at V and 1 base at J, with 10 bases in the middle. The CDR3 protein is CASSLSLGTDTQYF. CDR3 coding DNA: TGTGCCAGTAGTCTAAGCTTAGGCACAGATACGCAGTATTTT.

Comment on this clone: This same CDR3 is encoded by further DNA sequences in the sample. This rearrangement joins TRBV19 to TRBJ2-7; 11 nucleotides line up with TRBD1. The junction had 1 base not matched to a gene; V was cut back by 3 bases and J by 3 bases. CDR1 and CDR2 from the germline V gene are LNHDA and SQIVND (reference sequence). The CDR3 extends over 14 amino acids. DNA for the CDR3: TGTGCCAGTAGTATTGGGACAGGGGGCTACGAGCAGTACTTC. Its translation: CASSIGTGGYEQYF.

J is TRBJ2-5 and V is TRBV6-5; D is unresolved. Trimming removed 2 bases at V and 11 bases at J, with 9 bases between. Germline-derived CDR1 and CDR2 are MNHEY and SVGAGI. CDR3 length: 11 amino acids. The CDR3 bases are TGTGCCAGCAGTTACCTTGGGCAGCAGTACTTC. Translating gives CASSYLGQQYF.

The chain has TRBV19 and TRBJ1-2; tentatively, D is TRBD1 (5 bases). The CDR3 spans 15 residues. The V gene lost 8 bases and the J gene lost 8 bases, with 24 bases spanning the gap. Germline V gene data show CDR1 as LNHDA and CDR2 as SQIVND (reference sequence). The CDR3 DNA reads TGTGCCAGTTGGTCCGGGACTAACTATAATCAAGGCTACACCTTC. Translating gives CASWSGTNYNQGYTF.